This note documents a single TCR beta chain sequence. This receptor's antigen is unknown. The record has no base qualities; no much larger clone is one base away. This sample was included in a study of T cells in localized non-small cell lung cancer (dated by TCRdb to the early 2020s). In terms of the full investigation: The study analyzed T cell repertoires of a few hundred early-stage NSCLC patients, comparing tumors and uninvolved tumor-adjacent lungs. A mean age of about 66 years was recorded for the NSCLC patients, of whom 129 were male and around 100 were female. All 236 NSCLC patients in the cohort were treatment-naive and had localized lung tumors that were resected.

TCR beta CDR3 regions were sequenced from DNA using the immunoSEQ Assay. As for the original processing: T cell density was computed as TCR beta template counts normalized to usable DNA estimated by amplifying housekeeping genes. Richness was estimated with the preseqR package, extrapolating to 400,000 templates for PBMC samples and 120,000 templates for tissue samples. Clonality was defined as one minus Pielou's evenness. Differential abundance testing on productive amino-acid clonotypes, with a minimum total count of 5 and an alpha of 0.1, was used to identify tissue-enriched TCRs. Repertoire overlap between compartments was quantified with the Jaccard Index and Morisita Overlap Index. GLIPH grouped TCR beta CDR3s together with public tetramer-defined viral CDR3s, and a viral motif had to include at least three viral sequences and also show V-gene enrichment. TCRdb retrieved this table from immuneACCESS and kept in-frame rearrangements only. Not all clones are present; in checked studies, unresolved V genes account for under half, and no reason is known for the remainder. That table supplies the V and J calls and clone size; D and trimming were determined from the DNA. This sample holds 30,000 to 40,000 clones; roughly 78% were observed only once. The top ten hold approximately 35% of the sample.

Per the germline V gene, WSHSY is the CDR1 and SAAADI is the CDR2. The CDR3 has 15 amino acids, counting the end cysteine and phenylalanine. Of all the DNA, just the CDR3 is kept, 45 bases in frame from base 1. The V end gives up 4 bases and the J end 2 bases, leaving 3 bases in the junction not matched to a gene. At diagnosis, peripheral blood, uninvolved tumor-adjacent lung and tumor were collected and stored as a combination of fresh-frozen and FFPE material. Blood samples were analyzed as peripheral blood mononuclear cells for TCR repertoire profiling. Overall study results and their limits: Multi-region tumor sequencing was not performed, so intratumor heterogeneity could not be excluded. Longer overall survival was associated with higher T cell density in blood, whereas shorter survival was associated with higher clonality in adjacent lung. The highest T cell clonality was observed in uninvolved tumor-adjacent lung, where clonality exceeded that of tumor, suggesting that antigenic responses were more focused in uninvolved tumor-adjacent lung. A median of 57 of the top 100 tumor clones turned up in the paired uninvolved adjacent lung, and approximately 30 of those clones also ranked among the top 100 of that same adjacent lung. Because the study design was exploratory, TCR variables were selected using unadjusted p-values without false-discovery rate correction.

In this chain, TRBV10-2 is recombined with TRBJ2-3; the central 10 bases match TRBD2. The sequences come from peripheral blood, collected before any cancer treatment. This clonotype was obtained from a male donor older than 55 with stage II squamous cell lung carcinoma. The CDR3 reads as follows: CASSGTSGLTDTQYF. The bases read TGCGCCAGCAGTGGGACTAGCGGTCTCACAGATACGCAGTATTTT.